This T cell receptor (beta chain) is drawn from a study of radiotherapy plus CTLA-4 blockade in lung cancer. In the study overall: Objective responses emerged in 15% to 20% of patients, and roughly 32% attained disease control. General study findings and limits: The best prediction of response reportedly came from early blood T cell clone dynamics, with interferon-beta. An expansion of tumor-derived TCR clones occurred in blood after radiotherapy plus ipilimumab.

TCRdb keeps only in-frame clones here, not all; method: immunoSEQ multiplex PCR. The sample lists 35,000 to 40,000 clones, 80% to 90% occurring once. Concerning this clone: The antigen is unknown.

This CDR3 spans 13 amino acids. V gave up 5 bases and J gave up 6 bases, with 13 bases separating them. The V gene's germline CDR1 is LNHDA and CDR2 SQIVND (reference sequence). The study gave focal radiation plus ipilimumab CTLA-4 blockade to patients with chemo-refractory metastatic non-small-cell lung cancer. The sequences come from peripheral blood, collected from a patient treated with radiotherapy plus ipilimumab. This chain connects TRBV19 to TRBJ1-2; D is possibly TRBD1 (5 bases). The source of this sequence is a human donor with non-small cell lung cancer whose response to radiotherapy plus ipilimumab could not be evaluated. The chain's CDR3 is CASSLTGRDGYTF. CDR3 in DNA: TGTGCCAGTAGTTTAACAGGCCGCGATGGCTACACCTTC.